This TCR beta chain is from a study of metastatic and nonmetastatic thyroid tumors (dated by TCRdb to 2020 to 2022). Study-wide context: The researchers compared repertoires between peripheral blood samples and tumor or nodule tissue samples from patients with malignant or benign thyroid disease. The investigation overall reported the following: TCR beta diversity was reported as significantly higher in malignant tumors than in benign nodules, in both blood and tumor samples.

This clone turned up a few times. Its target antigen remains unknown. The input lacks base qualities; no much larger clone sits a single base away. Libraries were made using PCR. TCRdb names Illumina HiSeq 4000 as the instrument used. High-throughput sequencing was used to profile the CDR3 region of the TCR beta-chain in every patient. As for how the authors treated the data: A classifier to discriminate distant-metastatic papillary thyroid cancer patients was built from CDR3 differences across clinicopathological groups. Repertoire diversity was assessed with the Shannon index, and tumor-blood repertoire similarity with the Morisita-Horn index. TCRdb took the public reads, trimmed them with fastp at Q25, ran MiXCR for clone calling and kept in-frame beta chains. The V and J calls and clone size come from TCRdb's table, not from the authors' own analysis. The table for this sample lists about 16,000 clones; roughly 26% of them were counted only once. The ten largest clonotypes hold over 9.5% of the sample.

No treatment had been received by any patient before thyroid surgery. The study retrospectively analysed patient clinical samples collected from about 2012 to 2018 using T-cell receptor beta sequencing. The CDR3 numbers 13 residues from cysteine through phenylalanine. Left in the record is the CDR3 DNA by itself, 39 bases read in frame from the first base. V gives up 1 base and J gives up 6 bases, and the segment between their germline ends measures 6 bases. From the germline V gene (reference sequence), CDR1 is LNHDA and CDR2 is SQIVND. The sequencing input was adjacent normal tissue. Rearrangement joined TRBV19 to TRBJ2-2; the D gene cannot be named for sure. This TCR derives from a female donor with papillary thyroid cancer or a benign thyroid nodule (not recorded which). Some clones in this sample may be carry-over from other donors' samples. The CDR3 amino acid sequence is: CASSIGPPGELFF. The DNA reads as follows: TGTGCCAGTAGTATAGGACCACCCGGGGAGCTGTTTTTT.